The 32 T cell receptor beta chains given below trace back to one sample, sequenced in a study of Graves' ophthalmopathy and Graves' hyperthyroidism. The authors amplified TCR beta CDR3 regions from RNA transcripts. HTBI-primed RT-PCR formed the first round, and a multiplex PCR formed the second. MiXCR was run by TCRdb on the multiplex PCR reads, yielding one entry per CDR3 protein. The sample has hundreds of thousands of distinct CDR3 sequences; around a fifth are singletons. Sample: peripheral blood. The source of these receptors is a woman younger than 35 with stable Graves' hyperthyroidism.

V usage is TRBV7-2 and J usage is TRBJ2-4; D gene unclear. The germline V gene encodes CDR1 SGHTA and CDR2 FQGNSA. This CDR3 spans 13 amino acids. V was cut by 0 bases and J by 0 bases, with 0 bases left in between. The CDR3 loop is CASSLAAKNIQYF. The CDR3 bases are TGTGCCAGCAGCTTAGCAGCCAAAAACATTCAGTACTTC.

This clonotype has only one observation. This CDR3 fails to terminate in the conserved phenylalanine or tryptophan, so it likely reflects a read error. The V and J genes are TRBV6-2 or TRBV6-3 and TRBJ1-5; 7 bases are a match to TRBD1. CDR1 is MNHEY, CDR2 SVGEGT, per germline. With 6 bases clipped from V and 2 bases from J, the junction kept 10 bases outside the gene matches. The CDR3 loop spans 16 amino acids. The CDR3 is CASRRQGGDRNQPQHV. The CDR3 nucleotides read TGTGCCAGCAGGAGACAGGGTGGGGATCGCAATCAGCCCCAGCATGTT.

The V and J genes are TRBV6-1 and TRBJ1-1, with D tentatively TRBD1 (5 bases). Between the trimmed V and J ends, which lost 4 bases and 4 bases, there was a span of 13 bases. Germline V gene sequence: CDR1 MNHNS, CDR2 SASEGT. This CDR3 has 14 residues. CDR3: CASSAGAQLTEAFF. Written as DNA, the CDR3 is TGTGCCAGCAGTGCCGGGGCGCAGCTCACTGAAGCTTTCTTT.

This clonotype was counted at least ten times. The gene calls are TRBV28 and TRBJ2-7, with D perhaps TRBD2 (7 bases). Germline CDR1 MDHEN, CDR2 SYDVKM. Trimming pared 8 bases from V and 1 base from J, leaving 18 bases between. This CDR3 spans 15 amino acids. CDR3 nucleotide sequence: TGTGCCAGCCTCTCGGGGGGCAGGGCGTCCTACGAGCAGTACTTC. Translating it yields CASLSGGRASYEQYF.

This clonotype was found many times. This chain uses TRBV24-1 with TRBJ2-7; D is ambiguous. This CDR3 comprises 13 residues. The V end lost 2 bases, the J end lost 7 bases, and 11 bases lay between the germline ends. CDR1 is KGHDR, CDR2 SFDVKD, per germline. The CDR3 sequence: CATSDSASREQYF. CDR3 nucleotide sequence: TGTGCCACCAGTGATTCCGCCTCTAGGGAGCAGTACTTC.

This clonotype has at least ten counts. The genes are TRBV12-5 and TRBJ1-2, with TRBD1 as a possible D gene (5 bases). Looked up from germline, CDR1 is LGHNT and CDR2 is FRNRAP. Trimming removed 5 bases from V and 6 bases from J, with 10 bases in between. The CDR3 length is 12 residues. The CDR3 region has the DNA TGTGCTAGTGGTCCGGGACCCAATGGCTACACCTTC. It specifies CASGPGPNGYTF.

The gene calls are TRBV15 and TRBJ1-5; unclear D gene. CDR1 is LNHNV, CDR2 YYDKDF, per germline (reference sequence). There are 15 residues in the CDR3. V was cut by 0 bases and J by 2 bases, with 8 bases left in between. CDR3 sequence (DNA): TGTGCCACCAGCAGAGATACCTTTGGCAATCAGCCCCAGCATTTT. Its protein product is CATSRDTFGNQPQHF.

Regarding this clonotype: This CDR3 fails to terminate in the conserved phenylalanine or tryptophan, so it likely reflects a read error. The chain is built from TRBV12-3 or TRBV12-4 and TRBJ1-2; D call uncertain. This CDR3 spans 14 amino acids. V was cut by 6 bases and J by 2 bases, with 13 bases left in between. The CDR3 coding sequence is TGTGCCAGCAGCGCCTGGGATTTGAACTATGGCTACACCGTC. As protein: CASSAWDLNYGYTV.

Ten or more counts support this clonotype. The chain couples TRBV19 to TRBJ2-5; 8 bases match TRBD1. V was clipped by 9 bases and J by 4 bases; unmatched bases: 7. This CDR3 has 13 residues. CDR1 LNHDA and CDR2 SQIVND come from the germline V gene (reference sequence). The CDR3: CASSPDRGETQYF. DNA of the CDR3: TGTGCCAGCTCACCCGACAGGGGAGAGACCCAGTACTTC.

This clonotype was detected only once. The gene calls are TRBV24-1 and TRBJ2-5; D not resolved. The CDR3 has 16 amino acids. The V gene's germline CDR1 is KGHDR and CDR2 SFDVKD. Trimming took off 1 base at V and 0 bases at J, with 11 bases between the two ends. CDR3 in amino acids: CATSDFRRNNQETQYF. CDR3 in DNA: TGTGCCACCAGTGATTTTCGGCGGAACAACCAAGAGACCCAGTACTTC.

This clonotype showed up many times. The chain carries TRBV30 and TRBJ2-7; 8 nucleotides align to TRBD1. The CDR3 contains 18 residues. Germline V gene data show CDR1 as GTSNPN and CDR2 as SVGIG (reference sequence). V lost 1 base to trimming and J lost 3 bases; unmatched junction nucleotides: 17. CDR3 loop: CAWSADRPGTGYGYEQYF. The CDR3 DNA is TGTGCCTGGAGTGCCGATCGACCCGGGACAGGTTACGGCTACGAGCAGTACTTC.

This clonotype has at least ten counts. The chain is built from TRBV28 and TRBJ1-3; D is undetermined. The V gene lost 7 bases and the J gene lost 5 bases, with 15 bases spanning the gap. Germline CDR1 MDHEN, CDR2 SYDVKM. The CDR3 is made up of 14 amino acids. In DNA, the CDR3 is TGTGCCAGCACCTTGCGGGGTCGGCGAAACACCATATATTTT. Residues: CASTLRGRRNTIYF.

This clonotype appeared many times. The chain has TRBV29-1 and TRBJ2-2; maybe TRBD1 (6 bases). V lost 1 base and J 0 bases, leaving 9 bases between the germline ends. In germline, CDR1 is SQVTM, CDR2 ANQGSEA. This CDR3 spans 15 amino acids. The CDR3 DNA sequence: TGCAGCGTTGAAGCCCCAGGGGCGAACACCGGGGAGCTGTTTTTT. This codes for CSVEAPGANTGELFF.

In this sample, this clonotype turned up a few times. The V call is TRBV7-2, the J call TRBJ2-5; TRBD2 matches at 14 bases. CDR3 length: 14 residues. In germline, CDR1 is SGHTA, CDR2 FQGNSA. V was clipped by 4 bases and J by 8 bases; unmatched bases: 3. The CDR3 DNA reads as TGTGCCAGCAGCTCGGGACTAGCGGGAGTCACCCAGTACTTC. The encoded protein is CASSSGLAGVTQYF.

J is TRBJ2-3 and V is TRBV6-4, with 9 bases that match TRBD2. Per the germline V gene, CDR1 is MRHNA and CDR2 is SNTAGT. The CDR3 has 15 residues. V lost 0 bases and J lost 4; bases outside the gene matches: 2. Written as DNA, the CDR3 is TGTGCCAGCAGTGACTCAGCGGGAGGAGCAGATACGCAGTATTTT. The encoded protein is CASSDSAGGADTQYF.

This clonotype was counted only a few times. The chain has TRBV13 and TRBJ2-7, with 15 nucleotides matching TRBD2. This CDR3 is 16 amino acids long. Germline V gene data show CDR1 as PRHDT and CDR2 as FYEKMQ (reference sequence). V was clipped by 5 bases and J by 4 bases; unmatched bases: 6. This CDR3 reads CASSQGTSGRHYEQYF. CDR3 DNA sequence: TGTGCCAGCAGCCAGGGGACTAGCGGGAGGCATTACGAGCAGTACTTC.

This clonotype was seen ten or more times. The J gene is TRBJ1-1, the V gene TRBV12-3 or TRBV12-4, with TRBD1 matching over 9 bases. CDR3 length: 13 residues. J lost 9 bases, V lost 3 bases, and 5 bases had no gene match. In DNA, the CDR3 is TGTGCCAGCAGTTTCGGGGACAGGGTTAAAGCTTTCTTT. This translates into CASSFGDRVKAFF.

This clonotype was seen at least ten times. The V gene is TRBV12-3 or TRBV12-4, the J gene TRBJ1-5, with 7 bases matching TRBD1. The CDR3 totals 14 residues. Germline trimming cut 4 bases from V and 7 bases from J; bases unmatched to any gene: 7. CDR3 sequence: CASSSGTVAQPQHF. The CDR3, as DNA: TGTGCCAGCAGTTCGGGGACAGTAGCCCAGCCCCAGCATTTT.

This clonotype was observed a few times. The chain carries TRBV18 and TRBJ2-5; D gene unclear. Germline-derived CDR1 and CDR2 are KGHSH and LQKENI. CDR3 size: 12 residues. Deletions cut 1 base from V and 5 bases from J, with 5 bases between. CDR3 sequence reads: CASSPLAETQYF. The CDR3 DNA reads as TGTGCCAGCTCACCACTCGCGGAGACCCAGTACTTC.

The V gene is TRBV12-3 or TRBV12-4, the J gene TRBJ2-7, with TRBD1 as a possible D gene (5 bases). Trimming shortened V by 6 bases and J by 5 bases, and 20 bases separated the two germline ends. The CDR3 spans 15 residues. The CDR3 DNA follows: TGTGCCAGCAGCCCCGTCGACAGATACCCCGACGAGCAGTACTTC. Translation gives CASSPVDRYPDEQYF.

This clonotype appeared many times. V gene TRBV9 combines with J gene TRBJ2-7; D might be TRBD1 (6 bases). The CDR3 extends over 15 amino acids. Germline V gene sequence: CDR1 SGDLS, CDR2 YYNGEE. With 4 bases removed from V and 1 base from J, the gap between germline ends came to 15 bases. Here the CDR3 reads CASSPFGTSSYEQYF. In DNA, the CDR3 is TGTGCCAGCAGCCCCTTCGGGACATCTTCCTACGAGCAGTACTTC.

The genes are TRBV12-3 or TRBV12-4 and TRBJ1-4, with D possibly matching TRBD1 (5 bases). The CDR3 is made up of 17 amino acids. Trimming shortened V by 4 bases and J by 0 bases, and 15 bases separated the two germline ends. The CDR3 loop reads CASSSGTSVATNEKLFF. Here the CDR3 DNA reads TGTGCCAGCAGTTCCGGGACTTCCGTTGCAACTAATGAAAAACTGTTTTTT.

Here the CDR3 DNA reads TGTGCCAGCAGTTTTAGCGGGGTGCGTGGGGGCTACACCTTC. This sequence encodes CASSFSGVRGGYTF. This chain connects TRBV6-5 to TRBJ1-2; D ambiguous. CDR1 and CDR2 (germline): MNHEY, SVGAGI. Between the trimmed V and J ends, which lost 4 bases and 8 bases, there was a span of 17 bases. The CDR3 covers 14 residues.

This clonotype showed up many times. The chain couples TRBV28 to TRBJ1-1, with TRBD1 matching 7 bases. CDR1 is MDHEN and CDR2 is SYDVKM in the germline V gene. The J segment lost 1 base and the V segment lost 0 bases, leaving 2 bases of the junction unmatched. This CDR3 contains 15 residues. CDR3 nucleotide sequence: TGTGCCAGCAGTTTATGGGGACAGCGGAACACTGAAGCTTTCTTT. It encodes CASSLWGQRNTEAFF.

The table lists this clonotype with many counts. The V call is TRBV7-2, the J call TRBJ1-6; D not resolved. Germline values: CDR1 SGHTA, CDR2 FQGNSA. The CDR3 runs to 12 residues. Trimming cost V 5 bases and J 8 bases, with 7 bases left between them. CDR3 nucleotides: TGTGCCAGCAGCCCCCCGGATTCACCCCTCCACTTT. It yields the protein CASSPPDSPLHF.

This clonotype was seen ten or more times. The rearrangement joins TRBV7-8 to TRBJ2-7; D assignment may be TRBD1 or TRBD2 (5 bases each). The CDR3 is 12 residues long. Trimming shortened V by 5 bases and J by 6 bases, and 11 bases separated the two germline ends. The germline V gene encodes CDR1 SGHVS and CDR2 FQNEAQ. CDR3 coding DNA: TGTGCCAGCAGCCTAGGGGACCGCGAGCAGTACTTC. Protein: CASSLGDREQYF.

This clonotype was observed many times. The chain combines TRBV6-5 with TRBJ2-7; 7 positions agree with TRBD2. The CDR3 is made up of 14 amino acids. From germline, CDR1 is MNHEY and CDR2 SVGAGI. Trimming cost V 1 base and J 5 bases; bases outside gene matches: 5. This CDR3 reads CASSYLAGVDEQYF. DNA for the CDR3: TGTGCCAGCAGTTACTTGGCGGGAGTGGACGAGCAGTACTTC.

This clonotype was found many times. V is TRBV5-1 and J is TRBJ1-3; 9 nucleotides line up with TRBD1. In germline, CDR1 is SGHRS, CDR2 YFSETQ. The CDR3 contains 15 residues. Unmatched junction bases numbered 3, after V lost 2 bases and J lost 3 bases. CDR3 in amino acids: CASSFATGGGNTIYF. The CDR3, as DNA: TGCGCCAGCAGCTTCGCGACAGGGGGTGGAAACACCATATATTTT.

This clonotype was counted a few times. The chain uses TRBV4-2 and TRBJ2-7; D is ambiguous. V was cut by 0 bases and J by 9 bases, with 21 bases left in between. Looked up from germline, CDR1 is LGHNA and CDR2 is YNFKEQ. This CDR3 contains 16 residues. The CDR3 protein is CASSQETADPTLGQYF. CDR3 DNA: TGTGCCAGCAGCCAAGAAACTGCCGACCCTACCCTCGGGCAGTACTTC.

The chain recombines TRBV19 with TRBJ1-2, with a tentative D call TRBD1 (5 bases). CDR3 length: 12 amino acids. CDR1 is LNHDA and CDR2 is SQIVND in the germline V gene (reference sequence). V was cut by 6 bases and J by 9 bases, with 14 bases left in between. In DNA form, the CDR3 reads TGTGCCAGTAGCCGGGACCTCCTGCGCTACACCTTC. It is translated as CASSRDLLRYTF.

This clonotype showed up many times. This chain links TRBV7-2 with TRBJ1-5; TRBD1 matches 7 bases. CDR3 length: 15 amino acids. Losses at the gene ends were 5 bases for V and 3 bases for J; bases not matched to a gene: 7. Germline V CDR1 and CDR2: SGHTA, FQGNSA. In DNA form, the CDR3 reads TGTGCCAGCAGCGAAACAGGGGCCATCAATCAGCCCCAGCATTTT. It yields the protein CASSETGAINQPQHF.

The genes are TRBV6-1 and TRBJ1-6, with D possibly matching TRBD1 (5 bases). The CDR3 spans 15 residues. Germline assignment: CDR1 MNHNS and CDR2 SASEGT. Trimming took 0 bases from V and 5 from J, leaving 8 bases between them. The CDR3 DNA follows: TGTGCCAGCAGTGAAGCCTCAGGGCATAATTCACCCCTCCACTTT. This translates into CASSEASGHNSPLHF.